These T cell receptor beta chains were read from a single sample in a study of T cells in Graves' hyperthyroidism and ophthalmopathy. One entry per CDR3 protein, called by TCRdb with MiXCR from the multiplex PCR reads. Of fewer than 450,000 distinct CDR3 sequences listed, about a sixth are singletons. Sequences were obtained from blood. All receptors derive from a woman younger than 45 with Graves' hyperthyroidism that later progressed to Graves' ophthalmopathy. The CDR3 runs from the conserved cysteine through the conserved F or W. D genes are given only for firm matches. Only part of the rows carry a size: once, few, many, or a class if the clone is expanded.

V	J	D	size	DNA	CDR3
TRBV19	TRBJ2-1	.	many	TGTGCCAGTAGTTTCCGCCCCTACAATGAGCAGTTCTTC	CASSFRPYNEQFF
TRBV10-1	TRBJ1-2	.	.	TGCGCCAGCAGTGAATCTGTGGATAACTATGGCTACACCTTC	CASSESVDNYGYTF
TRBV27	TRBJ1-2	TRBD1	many	TGTGCCAGCAGTTTGAGCGGGACAGGGGGCGCCTACACCTTC	CASSLSGTGGAYTF
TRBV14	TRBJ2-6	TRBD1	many	TGTGCCAGCAGCCACGGGACAGGAAGCGGGTCTTCTGGGGCCAACGTCCTGACTTTC	CASSHGTGSGSSGANVLTF
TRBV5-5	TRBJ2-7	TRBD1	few	TGTGCCAGCAGTGCCGACCCCGGGACAGGTCGCTACGAGCAGTACTTC	CASSADPGTGRYEQYF
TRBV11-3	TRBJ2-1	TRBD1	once	TGTGCCAGCAGCTTAGAAAACAGGGGTGAGCAGTTCTTC	CASSLENRGEQFF
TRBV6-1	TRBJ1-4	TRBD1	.	TGTGCCAGCAGCCGGGGACAGGGGGTGGCTAATGAAAAACTGTTTTTT	CASSRGQGVANEKLFF
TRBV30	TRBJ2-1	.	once	TGTGCCTGGAGTAGGGAGGCCAGCTCCTACAATGAGCAGTTCTTC	CAWSREASSYNEQFF
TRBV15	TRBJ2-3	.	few	TGTGCCACCAGCGAGGGGACGGCCGTGGCGCAGTATTTT	CATSEGTAVAQYF
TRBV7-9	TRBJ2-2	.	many	TGTGCCAGCAGCTTCGGACTTTACACCGGGGAGCTGTTTTTT	CASSFGLYTGELFF
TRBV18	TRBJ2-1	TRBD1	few	TGTGCCAGCTCCCCGGGACAGGGTAAATCCTATGAGCAGTTCTTC	CASSPGQGKSYEQFF
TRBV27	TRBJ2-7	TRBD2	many	TGTGCCAGCAGTTTAGCTAGCGGGGGCTCCTACGAGCAGTACTTC	CASSLASGGSYEQYF
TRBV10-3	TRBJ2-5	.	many	TGTGCCATTACCCGCAACCCTTTCGGCGGGACCCAGTACTTC	CAITRNPFGGTQYF
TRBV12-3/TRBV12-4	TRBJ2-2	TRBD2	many	TGTGCCAGCAGTTGGACTAGCGGACCCACCGGGGAGCTGTTTTTT	CASSWTSGPTGELFF
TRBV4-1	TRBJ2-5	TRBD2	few	TGCGCCAGCAGCCAAGGTCGGGGGGGCCGAGAGACCCAGTACTTC	CASSQGRGGRETQYF
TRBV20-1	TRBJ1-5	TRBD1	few	TGCAGTGCAAACGACAGGGCCGATCAGCCCCAGCATTTT	CSANDRADQPQHF
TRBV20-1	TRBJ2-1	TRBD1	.	TGCAGTGCAATATACAGGGGAGTGGATGAGCAGTTCTTC	CSAIYRGVDEQFF
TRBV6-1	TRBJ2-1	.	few	TGTGCCAGCAGTTCTGAGGGCTACAATGAGCAGTTCTTC	CASSSEGYNEQFF
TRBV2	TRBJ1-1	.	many	TGTGCCAGCAGTGAAGGGGGAGCTGAAGCTTTCTTT	CASSEGGAEAFF